These 2 T cell receptor beta chains were sequenced from one sample in a study of tumor and adjacent non-tumor tissue in lung cancer. Three rounds of nested PCR, following a modified ARM-PCR protocol, produced the TCRbeta library. TCRdb recomputed calls from the multiplex PCR reads with MiXCR, one row per CDR3 protein. This table has about 79,000 distinct CDR3 sequences, roughly 72% appearing once. The template was RNA from unsorted bulk tissue. Sequenced sample: lung tumor tissue. These receptor sequences come from a woman aged 35 to 49 with non-small cell lung cancer.

This clonotype was found once. One junction end does not reproduce the germline sequence, and a read error may be involved. The rearrangement uses TRBV11-2 and TRBJ2-6; D is unclear. Looked up from germline, CDR1 is SGHAT and CDR2 is FQNNGV. The CDR3 is 16 amino acids. CDR3 loop: CASSWSDLSRANVLTF. The CDR3 nucleotides are TGTGCCAGTAGCTGGTCAGACCTCTCTAGGGCCAATGTCCTGACTTTC.

As for this clonotype: Since a much larger clone is just one base distant, this may be a read error. The chain joins TRBV6-5 to TRBJ2-3; either TRBD1 or TRBD2 may fit D (5 bases each). Germline CDR1 MNHEY, CDR2 SVGAGI. The CDR3 contains 12 residues. The CDR3 nucleotides read TGTACCAGCAGTTACTCTGGGGGTACGCAGTATTTT. As protein: CTSSYSGGTQYF.